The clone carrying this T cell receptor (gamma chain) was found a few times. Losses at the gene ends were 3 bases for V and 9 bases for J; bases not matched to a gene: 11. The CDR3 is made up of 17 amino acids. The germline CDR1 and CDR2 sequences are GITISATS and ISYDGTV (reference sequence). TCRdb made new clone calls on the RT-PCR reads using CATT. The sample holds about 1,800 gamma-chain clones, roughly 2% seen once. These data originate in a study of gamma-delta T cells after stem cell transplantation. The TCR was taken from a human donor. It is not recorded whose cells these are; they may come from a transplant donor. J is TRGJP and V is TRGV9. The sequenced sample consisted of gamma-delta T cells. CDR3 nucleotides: TGTGCCTTGTGGGAGCCGGCACCCGGGTTGGGCAAAAAAATCAAGGTATTT. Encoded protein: CALWEPAPGLGKKIKVF.